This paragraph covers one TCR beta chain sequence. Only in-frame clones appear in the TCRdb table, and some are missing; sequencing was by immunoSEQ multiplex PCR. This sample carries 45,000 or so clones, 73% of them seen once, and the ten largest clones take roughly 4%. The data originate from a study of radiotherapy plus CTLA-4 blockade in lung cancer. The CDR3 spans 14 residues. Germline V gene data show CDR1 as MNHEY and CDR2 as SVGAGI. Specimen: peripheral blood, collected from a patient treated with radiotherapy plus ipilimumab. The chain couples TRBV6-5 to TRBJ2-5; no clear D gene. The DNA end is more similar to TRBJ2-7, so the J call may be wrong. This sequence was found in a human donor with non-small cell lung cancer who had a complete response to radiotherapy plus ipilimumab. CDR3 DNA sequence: TGTGCCAGCAGCTTACGGAACAGAGCCTACGAGCAGTACTTC. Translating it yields CASSLRNRAYEQYF.